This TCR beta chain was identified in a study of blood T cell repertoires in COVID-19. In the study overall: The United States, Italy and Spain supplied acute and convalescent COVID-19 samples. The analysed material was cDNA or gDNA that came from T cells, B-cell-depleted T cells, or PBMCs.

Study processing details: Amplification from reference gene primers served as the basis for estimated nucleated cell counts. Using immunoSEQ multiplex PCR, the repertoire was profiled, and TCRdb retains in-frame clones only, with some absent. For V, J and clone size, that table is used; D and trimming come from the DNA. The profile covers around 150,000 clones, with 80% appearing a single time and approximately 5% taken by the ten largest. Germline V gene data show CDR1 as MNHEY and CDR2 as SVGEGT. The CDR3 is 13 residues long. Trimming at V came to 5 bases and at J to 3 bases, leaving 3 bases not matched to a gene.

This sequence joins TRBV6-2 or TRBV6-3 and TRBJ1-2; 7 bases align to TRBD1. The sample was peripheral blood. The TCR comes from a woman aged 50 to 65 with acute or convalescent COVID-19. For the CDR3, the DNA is TGTGCCAGCAGTGATACAGGGGACTATGGCTACACCTTC. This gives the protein CASSDTGDYGYTF.